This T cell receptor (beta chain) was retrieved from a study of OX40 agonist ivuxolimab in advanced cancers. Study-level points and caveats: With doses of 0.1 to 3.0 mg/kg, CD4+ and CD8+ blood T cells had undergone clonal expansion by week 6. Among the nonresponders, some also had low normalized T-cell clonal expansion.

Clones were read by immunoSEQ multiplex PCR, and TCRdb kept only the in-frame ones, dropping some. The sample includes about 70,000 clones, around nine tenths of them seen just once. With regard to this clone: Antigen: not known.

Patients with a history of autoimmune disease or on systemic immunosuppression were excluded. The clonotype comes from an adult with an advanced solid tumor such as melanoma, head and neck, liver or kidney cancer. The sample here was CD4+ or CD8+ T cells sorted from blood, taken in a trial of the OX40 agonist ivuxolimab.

The CDR3 sequence: CASSYSGGIYEQYF. The DNA of the CDR3 is TGTGCCAGCAGTTACTCGGGGGGGATCTACGAGCAGTACTTC. This chain uses TRBV6-5 with TRBJ2-7; 7 bases map to TRBD2. CDR3 length: 14 amino acids. Trimming took 0 bases from V and 3 from J; bases not matched to a gene: 2. CDR1 and CDR2 from the germline V gene are MNHEY and SVGAGI.